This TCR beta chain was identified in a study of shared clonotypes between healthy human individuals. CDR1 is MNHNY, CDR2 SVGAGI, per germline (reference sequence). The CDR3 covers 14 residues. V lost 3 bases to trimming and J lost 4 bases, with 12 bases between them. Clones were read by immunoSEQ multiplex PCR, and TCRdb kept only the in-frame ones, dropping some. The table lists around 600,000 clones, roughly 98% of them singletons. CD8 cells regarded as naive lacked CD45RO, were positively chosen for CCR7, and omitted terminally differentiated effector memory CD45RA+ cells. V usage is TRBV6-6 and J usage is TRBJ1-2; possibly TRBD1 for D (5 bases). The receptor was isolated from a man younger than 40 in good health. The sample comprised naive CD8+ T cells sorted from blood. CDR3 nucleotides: TGTGCCAGCAGTTATGGCGGGGACTTCTATGGCTACACCTTC. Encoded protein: CASSYGGDFYGYTF.